Sequencing of this T cell receptor beta chain was carried out in a study of identical twins. Healthy Caucasians were all of the donors. Trimming shortened V by 6 bases and J by 2 bases, and 18 bases separated the two germline ends. The CDR3 is made up of 16 amino acids. CDR1 MNHEY and CDR2 SVGEGT come from the germline V gene. TCRdb recomputed calls from the 5' RACE reads with MiXCR, one row per CDR3 protein. The sample holds around 490,000 distinct CDR3 sequences, 13% to 15% seen once. Note on this clonotype: Antigen specificity is unknown.

Study-level results: Zero-insertion analyses were open to partial confounding by invariant MAIT and iNKT cells. The more abundant beta clonotypes in cord blood had fewer insertions, and memory repertoires did not show this. Low generation-probability sequences were in excess among twin-shared out-of-frame alpha sequences.

This sample also belongs to another study, concerning yellow fever vaccine responses in identical twins.

Sample: CD4+ T cells sorted from blood. The TCR originated in a woman aged 18-29 years in good health. This rearrangement joins TRBV6-2 or TRBV6-3 to TRBJ2-3; D gene uncertain. The DNA for the CDR3 is TGTGCCAGCAGCCCCTCCGCCAGGCCAACCACAGATACGCAGTATTTT. This codes for CASSPSARPTTDTQYF.